This is a list of T cell receptor beta chains from one sample in a study of OX40 agonist ivuxolimab in advanced cancers. Produced via immunoSEQ multiplex PCR; TCRdb's table is partial and in-frame only. This table has roughly 67,000 clones, around 90% appearing once. The specimen comprised CD4+ or CD8+ T cells sorted from blood, sampled in a trial of the OX40 agonist ivuxolimab. Receptors were obtained from an adult with an advanced solid tumor such as melanoma, head and neck, liver or kidney cancer. CDR3s include the opening cysteine and the closing phenylalanine or tryptophan. The order of the fields is J gene, V gene, D gene, CDR3 protein. The D gene is left open where the match is weak.

TRBJ1-1	TRBV27	NA	CASSLWNRSRAFF
TRBJ2-1	TRBV19	NA	CASRGRANNEQFF
TRBJ1-5	TRBV5-1	NA	CASSLGADYSNQPQHF
TRBJ1-5	TRBV30	TRBD1	CAWSVGDRASDQPQHF
TRBJ2-5	TRBV25-1	TRBD1	CASSEVGTGGRETQYF
TRBJ1-4	TRBV5-8	NA	CASSSGLPPGREKLFF
TRBJ1-6	TRBV12-5	NA	CASGLKNYQVIISNSPLHF
TRBJ1-3	TRBV10-3	NA	CAISESRGISGNTIYF
TRBJ1-2	TRBV18	NA	CASSPDRNYGYTF
TRBJ1-3	TRBV11-2	NA	CASTLQIYQGSTIYF
TRBJ1-1	TRBV30	NA	CAWSKQENTEAFF
TRBJ1-2	TRBV6-1	NA	CASSAGREPNYGYTF
TRBJ2-2	TRBV9	NA	CASSVVSGATGELFF
TRBJ1-5	TRBV7-7	NA	CASPRGSQHF
TRBJ2-5	TRBV27	NA	CASSPLQETQYF
TRBJ2-3	TRBV4-1	TRBD2	CASSQHLTSGATDTQYF
TRBJ2-5	TRBV27	NA	CASSFPGETQYF
TRBJ1-5	TRBV5-1	NA	CASSLGVEPNQPQHF
TRBJ1-6	TRBV28	NA	CASSLEPSLGSPLHF
TRBJ1-2	TRBV19	TRBD1	CASTTDRGWGYTF
TRBJ2-7	TRBV4-3	TRBD1	CASSPLGGTGAHEQYF
TRBJ1-2	TRBV6-6	TRBD1	CASTQEGAGDYGYTF
TRBJ1-1	TRBV18	NA	CASSPSQNTEAFF
TRBJ1-3	TRBV6-1	NA	CASSESDQSSGNTIYF
TRBJ2-7	TRBV7-2	TRBD1	CASRRTGQGPEQYF
TRBJ1-1	TRBV15	TRBD1	CATSSPRQGATEAFF
TRBJ2-7	TRBV4-1	NA	CASSQDFFGAGLNRAGSYEQYF
TRBJ2-5	TRBV7-7	TRBD1	CASSFEGAGETQYF
TRBJ2-3	TRBV5-1	NA	CASSLEGATDTQYF
TRBJ2-1	TRBV7-2	TRBD1	CASSSLGTGGTEQFF
TRBJ2-2	TRBV5-4	NA	CASSLDSANTGELFF
TRBJ2-1	TRBV9	NA	CASSGEGGYNEQFF
TRBJ2-6	TRBV7-9	NA	CASSLGRSSGANVLTF
TRBJ1-2	TRBV7-3	TRBD1	CASSRQGNDYGYTF
TRBJ1-1	TRBV5-5	TRBD1	CASSLGQGSNTEAFF
TRBJ2-1	TRBV21-1	NA	CASSLRGWRSYNEQFF
TRBJ2-3	TRBV7-9	TRBD1	CASSPGQGTDTQYF
TRBJ1-3	TRBV9	NA	CASSVGRGGSGNTIYF
TRBJ2-2	TRBV18	NA	CASSPRTGELFF
TRBJ2-1	TRBV6-4	TRBD2	CASSDSYAPGKRGQFF
TRBJ2-7	TRBV18	TRBD2	CASSQSTSVTYEQYF
TRBJ2-6	TRBV12-5	NA	CASGLAGVTGANVLTF
TRBJ2-7	TRBV21-1	NA	CASSKKTKFYHLSYEQYF
TRBJ1-5	TRBV19	NA	CASSGPGGAQPQHF
TRBJ1-2	TRBV30	NA	CAWSVLEGGGYTF
TRBJ1-1	TRBV28	TRBD1	CASSLGTANTEAFF
TRBJ2-5	TRBV28	NA	CASSFLQYQETQYF
TRBJ2-6	TRBV28	TRBD1	CASSLTGSGANVLTF
TRBJ2-2	TRBV7-3	NA	CASSPTRVNTGELFF
TRBJ1-5	TRBV10-3	NA	CAISPDPVETQHF
TRBJ2-3	TRBV7-3	NA	CASSSQGDTDTQYF
TRBJ1-5	TRBV19	NA	CASSRRGGGNQPQHF
TRBJ1-5	TRBV5-5	TRBD1	CASSLGQGIGNQPQHF
TRBJ1-2	TRBV4-3	TRBD1	CASSGADRAYGYTF
TRBJ2-4	TRBV27	TRBD1	CASTPGQGGFGDIQYF
TRBJ1-2	TRBV30	TRBD1	CAWTGTGGSNYGYTF
TRBJ2-7	TRBV5-1	NA	CASSLIGPGDYEQYF